This TCR beta chain was captured in a study of CD8+ T cells in alopecia areata. Extracted from the samples, RNA was reverse transcribed into cDNA to serve as the sequencing template. Libraries were prepared by immunoSEQ multiplex PCR; TCRdb keeps only in-frame clonotypes and omits some of them. The data hold approximately 280,000 clones, with nearly 60% observed a single time. Sample treatment: oral pan-JAK inhibitor, 5-10 mg twice daily. The length of the CDR3 is 16 residues. Looked up from germline, CDR1 is SEHNR and CDR2 is FQNEAQ (reference sequence). Losses at the gene ends were 5 bases for V and 4 bases for J; bases not matched to a gene: 10. Study findings and constraints: While patients received tofacitinib, many expanded lesional clones remained present in scalp and blood.

This clone was recorded once. What it binds is not known. The material sequenced was CD4+ T cells sorted from blood, taken at week 24, from a patient treated with tofacitinib. This TCR came from a human donor with alopecia areata. The J gene is TRBJ2-1, the V gene TRBV7-9; 8 positions match TRBD2. As DNA, the CDR3 is TGTGCCAGCAGCCCACGGGGGGGAGAAGGATACAATGAGCAGTTCTTC. As protein: CASSPRGGEGYNEQFF. Supplemented by reference TRBV7-9 and TRBJ2-1, the full variable domain reads DTGVSQNPRHKITKRGQNVTFRCDPISEHNRLYWYRQTLGQGPEFLTYFQNEAQLEKSRLLSDRFSAERPKGSFSTLEIQRTEQGDSAMYLCASSPRGGEGYNEQFFGPGTRLTVL.